This entry features one T cell receptor beta chain sequence. The target antigen is unknown. V lost 2 bases to trimming and J lost 4 bases, with 11 bases between them. This CDR3 spans 14 amino acids. From germline, CDR1 is SGHDT and CDR2 YYEEEE. Prepared TCR beta cDNA libraries contained unique molecular identifiers. Between about 1 and 10 million T cells gave rise to about 450,000 cDNA molecules. TCRdb reprocessed the PCR reads with MiXCR, giving one entry per CDR3 protein. The sample has about 540,000 distinct CDR3 sequences, roughly 34% seen once. The data derive from a study of post-analysis software for immune sequencing data. Whole-study results and caveats: Roughly five TRBV segments appeared more often in patients than in controls, and TRBV5-6, TRBV5-1 and TRBV20-1 were among these.

The rearrangement joins TRBV5-6 to TRBJ2-3; no firm D call. The TCR sequence derives from a girl aged 2-17 years with multiple sclerosis. Input material: blood. In nucleotides, the CDR3 is TGTGCCAGCAGCTTTTCCGGGTATCCAGATACGCAGTATTTT. The encoded protein is CASSFSGYPDTQYF.